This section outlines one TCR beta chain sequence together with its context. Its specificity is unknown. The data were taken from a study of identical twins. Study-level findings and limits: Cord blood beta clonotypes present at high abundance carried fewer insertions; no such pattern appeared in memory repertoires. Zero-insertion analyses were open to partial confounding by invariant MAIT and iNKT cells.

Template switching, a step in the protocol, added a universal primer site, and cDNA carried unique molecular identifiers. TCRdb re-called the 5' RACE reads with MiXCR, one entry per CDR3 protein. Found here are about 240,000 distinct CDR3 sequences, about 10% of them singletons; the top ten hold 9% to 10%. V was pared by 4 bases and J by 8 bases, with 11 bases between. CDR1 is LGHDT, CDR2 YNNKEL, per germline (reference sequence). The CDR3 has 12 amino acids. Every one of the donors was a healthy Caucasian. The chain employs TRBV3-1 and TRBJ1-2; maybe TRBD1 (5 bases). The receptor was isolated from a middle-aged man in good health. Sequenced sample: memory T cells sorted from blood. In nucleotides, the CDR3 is TGTGCCAGCAGCCCGTCAGGGAAGGGCTACACCTTC. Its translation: CASSPSGKGYTF.